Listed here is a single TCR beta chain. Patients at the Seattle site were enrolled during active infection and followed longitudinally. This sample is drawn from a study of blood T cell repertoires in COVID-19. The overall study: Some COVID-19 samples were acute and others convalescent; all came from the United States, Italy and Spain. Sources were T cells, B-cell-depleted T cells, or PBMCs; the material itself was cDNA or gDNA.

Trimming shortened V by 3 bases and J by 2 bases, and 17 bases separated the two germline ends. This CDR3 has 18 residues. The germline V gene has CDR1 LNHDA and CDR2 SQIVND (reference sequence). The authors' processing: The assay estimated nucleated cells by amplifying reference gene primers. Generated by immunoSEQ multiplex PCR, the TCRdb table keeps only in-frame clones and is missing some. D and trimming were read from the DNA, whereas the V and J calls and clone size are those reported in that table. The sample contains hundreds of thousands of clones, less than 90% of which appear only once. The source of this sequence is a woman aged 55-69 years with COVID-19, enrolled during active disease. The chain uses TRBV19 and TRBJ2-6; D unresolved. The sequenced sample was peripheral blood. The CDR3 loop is CASSIDRVLQTGANVLTF. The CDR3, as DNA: TGTGCCAGTAGTATTGACCGGGTCCTTCAGACTGGGGCCAACGTCCTGACTTTC.